The 6 T cell receptor beta chains given below trace back to one sample, sequenced in a study of cytomegalovirus exposure and HLA in healthy donors. The repertoire was sequenced with immunoSEQ multiplex PCR; TCRdb's copy has only in-frame clones and lacks some. The sample holds roughly 330,000 clones; approximately 90% are singletons and the top ten take approximately 1.1%. Sequencing was performed on PBMCs. The receptors derive from a woman aged 30 to 39 in good health and CMV-seropositive.

The chain uses TRBV28 and TRBJ1-1; 7 positions agree with TRBD1. Looked up from germline, CDR1 is MDHEN and CDR2 is SYDVKM. This CDR3 is built from 15 residues. The junction had 5 bases not matched to a gene; V was cut back by 1 base and J by 3 bases. CDR3 in amino acids: CASSLFQGGDTEAFF. The CDR3 DNA follows: TGTGCCAGCAGTTTATTCCAGGGGGGGGACACTGAAGCTTTCTTT.

The chain employs TRBV6-6 and TRBJ2-1; 13 positions match TRBD2. With V trimmed by 6 bases and J by 5 bases, 1 base remained unmatched. CDR1 and CDR2 from the germline V gene are MNHNY and SVGAGI (reference sequence). This CDR3 is 14 amino acids long. This chain's CDR3 is CASRGTSGNNEQFF. The CDR3 DNA reads TGTGCCAGCAGGGGGACTAGCGGGAACAATGAGCAGTTCTTC.

This rearrangement joins TRBV19 to TRBJ2-7; TRBD1 aligns across 8 bases. The CDR3 sequence is 13 residues long. Germline values: CDR1 LNHDA, CDR2 SQIVND (reference sequence). V lost 5 bases to trimming and J lost 4 bases; unmatched junction nucleotides: 4. This CDR3 is CASSGQGSYEQYF. CDR3 sequence (DNA): TGTGCCAGTAGTGGACAGGGTTCGTACGAGCAGTACTTC.

The chain carries TRBV6-5 and TRBJ1-2, with 7 bases identical to TRBD1. CDR3 length equals 16 residues. The V gene end was trimmed by 0 bases and the J gene end by 0 bases; junction bases not matched to a gene: 4. CDR1 and CDR2 (germline): MNHEY, SVGAGI. The CDR3 reads CASSYSGGTANYGYTF. DNA of the CDR3: TGTGCCAGCAGTTACTCGGGGGGGACAGCTAACTATGGCTACACCTTC.

The count of this clone is one. As DNA, the CDR3 is TGTGCCAGCAGGTCTGACGCGAACACCGGGGAGCTGTTTTTT. Protein: CASRSDANTGELFF. This chain connects TRBV6-1 to TRBJ2-2; unclear D gene. This CDR3 spans 14 amino acids. Between the trimmed V and J ends, which lost 6 bases and 0 bases, there was a span of 8 bases. Germline assignment: CDR1 MNHNS and CDR2 SASEGT.

This chain joins TRBV6-5 and TRBJ2-1; 9 bases match TRBD1. CDR3 size: 14 residues. V lost 6 bases to trimming and J lost 8 bases; unmatched junction nucleotides: 8. Germline lookup yields CDR1 MNHEY and CDR2 SVGAGI. The CDR3 DNA is TGTGCCAGCAGCCCGGGACAGGGTCTCGATGAGCAGTTCTTC. This sequence encodes CASSPGQGLDEQFF.